Below are 20 T cell receptor beta chains sequenced from a single sample in a study of blood T cell repertoires in COVID-19. Libraries were prepared by immunoSEQ multiplex PCR; TCRdb keeps only in-frame clonotypes and omits some of them. The table shows 200,000 to 300,000 clones, with roughly 89% occurring only once. Sequencing was performed on PBMCs or T cells enriched from blood (not recorded which). Every receptor here comes from a woman between 25 and 40 years old who had recovered from COVID-19.

This chain links TRBV5-1 with TRBJ2-3; 11 positions agree with TRBD2. CDR1 is SGHRS and CDR2 is YFSETQ in the germline V gene. With 4 bases clipped from V and 7 bases from J, the junction kept 8 bases outside the gene matches. This CDR3 spans 15 amino acids. In DNA form, the CDR3 reads TGCGCCAGCAGCGCGACTAGCGGGAACCGGTATACGCAGTATTTT. This codes for CASSATSGNRYTQYF.

The gene calls are TRBV5-1 and TRBJ2-1; tentatively, D is TRBD1 (5 bases). The CDR3 extends over 14 amino acids. CDR1 and CDR2 (germline): SGHRS, YFSETQ. Deletions cut 2 bases from V and 6 bases from J, with 12 bases between. As DNA, the CDR3 is TGCGCCAGCAGCTTCCAGGGTCTAAGCAATGAGCAGTTCTTC. As protein: CASSFQGLSNEQFF.

This sequence joins TRBV23-1 and TRBJ1-4; possible D gene TRBD1, 6 bases. TRBV23-1 counts as an open reading frame of uncertain function. The V and J ends lost 0 bases and 8 bases respectively, with 19 bases between them. The CDR3 sequence is 17 residues long. The CDR3 DNA reads TGCGCCAGCAGTCAATCGTTAAGCAACAGGGTCCCCGAAAAACTGTTTTTT. Translated, it gives CASSQSLSNRVPEKLFF.

This chain uses TRBV6-5 with TRBJ2-7; 9 nucleotides line up with TRBD1. Germline values: CDR1 MNHEY, CDR2 SVGAGI. The trim removed 0 bases at V and 6 bases at J, leaving 6 bases unmatched. This CDR3 has 15 amino acids. The CDR3, as DNA: TGTGCCAGCAGTTACTCGAGGACAGGGGACCCCGAGCAGTACTTC. Protein sequence: CASSYSRTGDPEQYF.

CDR3: CAWSPRENEQFF. CDR3 sequence (DNA): TGTGCCTGGAGTCCCCGGGAGAATGAGCAGTTCTTC. J is TRBJ2-1 and V is TRBV30, with D possibly TRBD2 on 6 matching bases. Trimming stripped 2 bases from V and 7 bases from J, with 9 bases between. This CDR3 spans 12 amino acids. In germline, CDR1 is GTSNPN, CDR2 SVGIG (reference sequence).

The chain uses TRBV30 and TRBJ2-3; 11 bases align to TRBD2. Germline values: CDR1 GTSNPN, CDR2 SVGIG (reference sequence). This CDR3 region has 14 residues. Trimming cost V 2 bases and J 5 bases; bases outside gene matches: 3. This CDR3 is CAWSTGLAGDTQYF. The CDR3 nucleotides are TGTGCCTGGAGTACTGGACTAGCGGGAGATACGCAGTATTTT.

This chain connects TRBV10-3 to TRBJ1-2, with D possibly TRBD1 on 5 matching bases. Germline V gene lookup returns CDR1 ENHRY and CDR2 SYGVKD. The ends were cut back, 2 bases at V and 8 bases at J, with 12 bases in the middle. The CDR3 contains 13 residues. The CDR3 coding sequence is TGTGCCATCAGTGAGCGGAACAGGTTAGGCTACACCTTC. Its protein is CAISERNRLGYTF.

In this sample, this clone turned up once. The chain has TRBV19 and TRBJ1-2; TRBD1 aligns across 7 bases. Germline loops: CDR1 LNHDA, CDR2 SQIVND (reference sequence). The CDR3 consists of 15 residues. Trimming at V came to 5 bases and at J to 5 bases, leaving 11 bases not matched to a gene. The CDR3, as DNA: TGTGCCAGTAGTTCCATCGACAGGGTCGGATATGGCTACACCTTC. This gives the protein CASSSIDRVGYGYTF.

The chain employs TRBV28 and TRBJ2-2; TRBD2 matches 8 bases. After removal of 4 bases from V and 6 bases from J, the junction contained 13 bases not matched to a gene. The CDR3 is 17 amino acids. CDR1 and CDR2 from the germline V gene are MDHEN and SYDVKM. CDR3 amino acids: CASSSSEREYGAGELFF. The CDR3 nucleotides are TGTGCCAGCAGTTCCTCTGAGCGGGAGTATGGCGCCGGGGAGCTGTTTTTT.

The chain recombines TRBV6-2 or TRBV6-3 with TRBJ1-5, with D possibly TRBD1 on 6 matching bases. Germline V gives CDR1 MNHEY, CDR2 SVGEGT. The CDR3 totals 12 residues. V lost 5 bases and J lost 5, with 7 bases in between. The CDR3 protein is CASSNRDQPQHF. The CDR3 region has the DNA TGTGCCAGCAGTAACAGGGATCAGCCCCAGCATTTT.

CDR3 amino acids: CASSVLPFGSNEKLFF. DNA for the CDR3: TGTGCCAGCAGTGTCCTCCCTTTCGGTTCTAATGAAAAACTGTTTTTT. V usage is TRBV27 and J usage is TRBJ1-4, with D hard to call. The germline V gene encodes CDR1 MNHEY and CDR2 SMNVEV (reference sequence). This CDR3 is built from 16 residues. V shed 5 bases and J shed 3 bases, with 16 bases lying between them.

The V call is TRBV11-3, the J call TRBJ2-1; TRBD2 matches 8 bases. From germline, CDR1 is SGHNT and CDR2 YENEEA. This CDR3 contains 13 residues. With 4 bases clipped from V and 6 bases from J, the junction kept 2 bases outside the gene matches. CDR3 protein: CASSSLAANEQFF. CDR3 bases: TGTGCCAGCAGCTCACTAGCGGCCAATGAGCAGTTCTTC.

The chain combines TRBV3-1 (or the pseudogene TRBV3-2) with TRBJ2-1, with D hard to call. The germline V gene has CDR1 LGHDT and CDR2 YNNKEL (reference sequence). This CDR3 is built from 14 residues. V lost 0 bases and J 10 bases, leaving 13 bases between the germline ends. The CDR3 loop reads CASSQDLLPQEQFF. The CDR3 nucleotides are TGTGCCAGCAGCCAAGATTTACTACCCCAGGAGCAGTTCTTC.

This chain's CDR3 is CASSKNYPPGEQYF. The DNA of the CDR3 is TGTGCCAGCAGCAAAAACTACCCCCCGGGGGAGCAGTACTTC. This sequence joins TRBV21-1 and TRBJ2-7; the tabulated D call, TRBD2, remains unverified against the DNA. TRBV21-1 is a documented pseudogene. The length of the CDR3 is 14 residues.

The chain links TRBV28 to TRBJ1-2, with 12 bases aligning to TRBD1. V was pared by 4 bases and J by 4 bases, with 16 bases of the junction left unmatched. The CDR3 spans 19 residues. Looked up from germline, CDR1 is MDHEN and CDR2 is SYDVKM. CDR3 region: CASSYYDRGQGARGYGYTF. CDR3 nucleotide sequence: TGTGCCAGCAGTTATTATGACCGGGGACAGGGGGCTCGCGGCTATGGCTACACCTTC.

The CDR3 protein is CASSPGQRTSGRLNNEQFF. For the CDR3, the DNA is TGTGCCAGCAGCCCGGGACAGAGGACTAGCGGTCGCCTAAACAATGAGCAGTTCTTC. The V gene is TRBV27, the J gene TRBJ2-1; 10 positions agree with TRBD2. CDR1 and CDR2 (germline): MNHEY, SMNVEV (reference sequence). CDR3 length: 19 residues. V lost 6 bases and J lost 5; bases outside the gene matches: 19.

This chain uses TRBV24-1 with TRBJ1-2; TRBD1 matches 9 bases. The length of the CDR3 is 14 residues. With 7 bases clipped from V and 5 bases from J, the junction kept 7 bases outside the gene matches. From germline, CDR1 is KGHDR and CDR2 SFDVKD. The DNA for the CDR3 is TGTGCCACCAGCGAGACAGGGGGAGGGTATGGCTACACCTTC. This encodes CATSETGGGYGYTF.

V usage is TRBV7-2 and J usage is TRBJ1-2; 9 bases align to TRBD1. Per the germline V gene, CDR1 is SGHTA and CDR2 is FQGNSA. The CDR3 totals 14 residues. The V gene end was trimmed by 5 bases and the J gene end by 4 bases; junction bases not matched to a gene: 5. CDR3 protein: CASSISDRGYGYTF. The CDR3, as DNA: TGTGCCAGCAGCATATCGGACAGGGGCTATGGCTACACCTTC.

The J gene is TRBJ2-5, the V gene TRBV24-1; 7 positions agree with TRBD1. J was trimmed by 5 bases and V by 4 bases; bases with no gene match: 9. CDR3 length: 15 amino acids. Germline V gene lookup returns CDR1 KGHDR and CDR2 SFDVKD. CDR3 protein: CATSEHSGGGETQYF. CDR3 in DNA: TGTGCCACCAGTGAGCACTCAGGGGGTGGTGAGACCCAGTACTTC.

For the CDR3, the DNA is TGCGCCAGCTGTTCTCTAGCGGGAGCGACAGATACGCAGTATTTT. Its protein is CASCSLAGATDTQYF. This chain joins TRBV5-1 and TRBJ2-3, with 10 bases matching TRBD2. J lost 3 bases, V lost 7 bases, and 8 bases had no gene match. The CDR3 consists of 15 residues. The V gene's germline CDR1 is SGHRS and CDR2 YFSETQ.